This T cell receptor (beta chain) was identified during a study of tumor-infiltrating lymphocytes in oesophageal squamous cell carcinoma. Looked up from germline, CDR1 is SGHDT and CDR2 is YYEEEE. The length of the CDR3 is 14 residues. With 2 bases removed from V and 0 bases from J, the gap between germline ends came to 7 bases. TCRdb re-analysed the PCR reads in MiXCR, keeping a single row per CDR3 protein. This sample has approximately 18,000 distinct CDR3 sequences, with 40% found just once. This TCR was sampled from a male donor with esophageal squamous cell carcinoma. This chain uses TRBV5-6 with TRBJ2-3; D gene unclear. Sequencing was done on a sample of blood. DNA for the CDR3: TGTGCCAGCAGCTTAGTTGGTAGCACAGATACGCAGTATTTT. Its protein is CASSLVGSTDTQYF.